This T cell receptor beta chain was recorded in a study of blood T cell repertoires in COVID-19. Background on the study: Some COVID-19 samples were acute and others convalescent; all came from the United States, Italy and Spain.

The CDR3 totals 13 residues. The germline V and J ends were trimmed by 5 bases and 0 bases, with 8 bases remaining between them. Germline V gene lookup returns CDR1 WSHSY and CDR2 SAAADI. Measured with immunoSEQ multiplex PCR; TCRdb has only the in-frame clones, and not every one. The sample consists of 250,000 to 350,000 clones, around 91% of them appearing once. The sequencing input was PBMCs or T cells enriched from blood (not recorded which). The chain is built from TRBV10-2 and TRBJ2-7; D perhaps matches TRBD1 (5 bases). The clonotype was recovered from a woman in her late teens or twenties who had recovered from COVID-19. The CDR3, as DNA: TGCGCCAGCAGTCCAGGGCGCTCCTACGAGCAGTACTTC. Translating it yields CASSPGRSYEQYF.